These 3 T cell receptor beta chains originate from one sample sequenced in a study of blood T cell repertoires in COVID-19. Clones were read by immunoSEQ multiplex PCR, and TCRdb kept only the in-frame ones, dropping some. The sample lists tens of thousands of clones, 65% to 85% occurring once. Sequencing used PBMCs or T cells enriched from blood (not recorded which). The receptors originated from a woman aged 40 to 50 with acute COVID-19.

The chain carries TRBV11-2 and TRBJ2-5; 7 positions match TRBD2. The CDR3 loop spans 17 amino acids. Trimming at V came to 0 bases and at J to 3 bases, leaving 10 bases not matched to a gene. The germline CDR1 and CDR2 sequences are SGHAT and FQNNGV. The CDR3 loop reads CASSLDRAGRLEETQYF. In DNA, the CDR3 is TGTGCCAGCAGCTTAGACCGAGCGGGGAGGTTAGAAGAGACCCAGTACTTC.

The CDR3 region has the DNA TGCGCCAGCAGCTTGGTGGTCAGCGGGAGCGACACTGAGCAGTTCTTC. The encoded protein is CASSLVVSGSDTEQFF. J is TRBJ2-1 and V is TRBV5-1; 8 nucleotides match TRBD2. This CDR3 comprises 16 residues. The trim removed 0 bases at V and 9 bases at J, leaving 11 bases unmatched. Germline loops: CDR1 SGHRS, CDR2 YFSETQ.

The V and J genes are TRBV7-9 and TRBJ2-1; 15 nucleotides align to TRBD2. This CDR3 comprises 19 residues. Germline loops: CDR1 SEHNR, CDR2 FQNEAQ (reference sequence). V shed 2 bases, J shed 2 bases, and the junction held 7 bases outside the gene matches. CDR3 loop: CASSLWFGTSGGTYNEQFF. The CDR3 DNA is TGTGCCAGCAGCTTATGGTTCGGGACTAGCGGGGGGACCTACAATGAGCAGTTCTTC.